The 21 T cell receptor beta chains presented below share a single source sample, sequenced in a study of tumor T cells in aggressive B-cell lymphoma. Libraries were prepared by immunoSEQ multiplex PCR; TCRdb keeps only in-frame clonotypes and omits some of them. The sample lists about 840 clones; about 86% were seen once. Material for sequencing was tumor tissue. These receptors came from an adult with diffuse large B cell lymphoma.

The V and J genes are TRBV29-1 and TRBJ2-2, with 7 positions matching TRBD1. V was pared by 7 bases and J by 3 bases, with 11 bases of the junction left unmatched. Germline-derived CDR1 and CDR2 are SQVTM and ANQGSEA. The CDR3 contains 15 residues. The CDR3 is CSANRGSGDTGELFF. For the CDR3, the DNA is TGCAGCGCGAACAGGGGATCTGGAGACACCGGGGAGCTGTTTTTT.

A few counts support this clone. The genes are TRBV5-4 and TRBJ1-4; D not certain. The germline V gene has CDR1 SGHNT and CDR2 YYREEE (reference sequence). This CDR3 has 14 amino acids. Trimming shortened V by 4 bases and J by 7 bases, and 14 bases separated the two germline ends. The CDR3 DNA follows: TGTGCCAGCAGCCGGGGAGGGTCGGGTGAAAAACTGTTTTTT. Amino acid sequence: CASSRGGSGEKLFF.

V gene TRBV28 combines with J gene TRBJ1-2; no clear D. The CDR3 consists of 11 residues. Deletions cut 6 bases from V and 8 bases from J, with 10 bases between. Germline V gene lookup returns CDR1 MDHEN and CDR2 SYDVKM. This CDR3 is CASRVLGGYTF. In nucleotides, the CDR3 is TGTGCCAGCAGGGTCCTCGGGGGCTACACCTTC.

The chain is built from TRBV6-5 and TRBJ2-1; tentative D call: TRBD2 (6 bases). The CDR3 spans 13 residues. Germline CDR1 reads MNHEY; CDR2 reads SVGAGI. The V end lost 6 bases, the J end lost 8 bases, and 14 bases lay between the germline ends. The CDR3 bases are TGTGCCAGCAGAAATCCAAGCGGGTATGAGCAGTTCTTC. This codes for CASRNPSGYEQFF.

For the CDR3, the DNA is TGTGCCACCGGATCGGGGGAGACCCAGTACTTC. This translates into CATGSGETQYF. The chain uses TRBV7-2 and TRBJ2-5; TRBD2 is a possible D gene (5 bases). CDR3 length: 11 residues. V lost 10 bases and J lost 5, with 11 bases in between. Germline CDR1 reads SGHTA; CDR2 reads FQGNSA. Variable domain in full (rest from reference TRBV7-2 and TRBJ2-5): GAGVSQSPSNKVTEKGKDVELRCDPISGHTALYWYRQSLGQGLEFLIYFQGNSAPDKSGLPSDRFSAERTGGSVSTLTIQRTQQEDSAVYLCATGSGETQYFGPGTRLLVL.

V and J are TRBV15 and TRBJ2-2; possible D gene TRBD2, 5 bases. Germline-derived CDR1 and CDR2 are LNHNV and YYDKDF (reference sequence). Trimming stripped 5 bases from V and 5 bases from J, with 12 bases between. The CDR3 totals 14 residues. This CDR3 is CATSSWGETGELFF. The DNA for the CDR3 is TGTGCCACCAGCTCCTGGGGAGAAACCGGGGAGCTGTTTTTT.

The CDR3 nucleotides are TGTGCCAGCAGCTGGAAGGACAGGGCCACTTACAATGAGCAGTTCTTC. Amino acid sequence: CASSWKDRATYNEQFF. The V call is TRBV5-6, the J call TRBJ2-1; 8 nucleotides align to TRBD1. There are 16 residues in the CDR3. Per germline, CDR1 SGHDT and CDR2 YYEEEE. Unmatched junction bases numbered 9, after V lost 3 bases and J lost 4 bases.

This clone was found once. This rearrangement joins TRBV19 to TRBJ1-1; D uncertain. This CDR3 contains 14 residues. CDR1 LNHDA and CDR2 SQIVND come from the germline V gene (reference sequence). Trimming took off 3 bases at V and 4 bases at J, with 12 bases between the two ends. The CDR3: CASSISLRGTEAFF. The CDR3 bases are TGTGCCAGTAGTATCAGTCTACGAGGCACTGAAGCTTTCTTT.

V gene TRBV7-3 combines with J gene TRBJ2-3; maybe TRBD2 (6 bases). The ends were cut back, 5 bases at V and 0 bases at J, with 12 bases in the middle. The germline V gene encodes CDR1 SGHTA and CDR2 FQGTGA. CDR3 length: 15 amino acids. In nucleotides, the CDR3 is TGTGCCAGCAGCCTCACCGGGACTAGCACAGATACGCAGTATTTT. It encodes CASSLTGTSTDTQYF. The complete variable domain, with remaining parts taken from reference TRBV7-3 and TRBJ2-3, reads GAGVSQTPSNKVTEKGKYVELRCDPISGHTALYWYRQSLGQGPEFLIYFQGTGAADDSGLPNDRFFAVRPEGSVSTLKIQRTERGDSAVYLCASSLTGTSTDTQYFGPGTRLTVL.

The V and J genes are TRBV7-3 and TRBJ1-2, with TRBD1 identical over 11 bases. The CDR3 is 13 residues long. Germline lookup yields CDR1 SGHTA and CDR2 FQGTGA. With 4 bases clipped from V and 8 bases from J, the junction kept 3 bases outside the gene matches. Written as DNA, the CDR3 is TGTGCCAGCAGCTCCGGGACAGGGGGAGGCTACACCTTC. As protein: CASSSGTGGGYTF.

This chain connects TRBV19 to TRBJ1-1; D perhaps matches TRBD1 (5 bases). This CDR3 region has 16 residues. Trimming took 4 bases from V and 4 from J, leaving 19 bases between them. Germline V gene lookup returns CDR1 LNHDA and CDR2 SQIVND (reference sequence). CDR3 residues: CASSNADGGARTEAFF. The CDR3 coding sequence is TGTGCCAGTAGTAACGCTGACGGAGGGGCGCGCACTGAAGCTTTCTTT.

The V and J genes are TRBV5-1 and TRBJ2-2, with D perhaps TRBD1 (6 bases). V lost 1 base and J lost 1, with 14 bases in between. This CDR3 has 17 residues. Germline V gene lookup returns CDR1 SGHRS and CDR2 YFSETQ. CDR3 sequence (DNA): TGCGCCAGCAGCTTGCTACCCGGGACAATGAACACCGGGGAGCTGTTTTTT. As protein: CASSLLPGTMNTGELFF.

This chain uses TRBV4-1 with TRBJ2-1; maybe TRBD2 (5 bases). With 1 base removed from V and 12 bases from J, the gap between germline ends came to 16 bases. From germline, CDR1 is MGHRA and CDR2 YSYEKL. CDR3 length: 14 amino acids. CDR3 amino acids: CASSQAQTGLRQFF. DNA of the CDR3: TGCGCCAGCAGCCAAGCCCAGACGGGGTTACGGCAGTTCTTC.

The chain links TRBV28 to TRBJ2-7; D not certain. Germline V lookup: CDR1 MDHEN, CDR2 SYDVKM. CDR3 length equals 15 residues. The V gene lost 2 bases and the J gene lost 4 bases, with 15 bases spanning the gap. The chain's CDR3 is CASSLIDTSPYEQYF. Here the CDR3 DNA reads TGTGCCAGCAGTTTAATTGACACCAGCCCTTACGAGCAGTACTTC.

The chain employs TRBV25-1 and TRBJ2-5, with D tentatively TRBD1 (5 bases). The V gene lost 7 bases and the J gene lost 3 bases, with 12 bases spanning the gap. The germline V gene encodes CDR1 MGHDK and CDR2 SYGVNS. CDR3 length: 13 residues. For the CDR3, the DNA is TGTGCCAGCACGCAGGGCCAAGAAGAGACCCAGTACTTC. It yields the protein CASTQGQEETQYF.

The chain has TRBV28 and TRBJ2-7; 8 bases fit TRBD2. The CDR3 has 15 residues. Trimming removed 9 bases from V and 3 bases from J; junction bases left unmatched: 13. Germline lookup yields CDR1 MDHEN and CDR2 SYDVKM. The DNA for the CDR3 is TGTGCCAGTAGGAACAGCGGGAGCCTTAGCTACGAGCAGTACTTC. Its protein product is CASRNSGSLSYEQYF.

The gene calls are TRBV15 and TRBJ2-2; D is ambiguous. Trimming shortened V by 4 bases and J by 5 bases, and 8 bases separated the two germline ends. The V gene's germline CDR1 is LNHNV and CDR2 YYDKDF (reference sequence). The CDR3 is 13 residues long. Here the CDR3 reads CATSMMETGELFF. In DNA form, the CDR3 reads TGTGCCACCAGCATGATGGAGACCGGGGAGCTGTTTTTT.

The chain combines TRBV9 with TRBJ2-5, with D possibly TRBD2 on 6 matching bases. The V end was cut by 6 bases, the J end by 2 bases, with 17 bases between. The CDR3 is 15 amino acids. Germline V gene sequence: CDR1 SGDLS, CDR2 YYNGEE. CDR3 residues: CASTQWGEWQETQYF. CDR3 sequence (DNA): TGTGCCAGCACCCAGTGGGGGGAGTGGCAAGAGACCCAGTACTTC.

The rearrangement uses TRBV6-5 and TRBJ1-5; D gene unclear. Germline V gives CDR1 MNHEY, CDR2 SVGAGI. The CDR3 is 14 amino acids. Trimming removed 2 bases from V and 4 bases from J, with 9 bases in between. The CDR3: CASSYRRENQPQHF. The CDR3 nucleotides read TGTGCCAGCAGTTACCGTAGAGAGAATCAGCCCCAGCATTTT.

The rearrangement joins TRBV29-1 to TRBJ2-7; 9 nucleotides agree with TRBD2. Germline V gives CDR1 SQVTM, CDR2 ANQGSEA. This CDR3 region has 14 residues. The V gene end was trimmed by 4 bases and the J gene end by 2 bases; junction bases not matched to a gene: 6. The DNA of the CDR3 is TGCAGCGTTGTGTTAGGCGGGAGGGCCTACGAGCAGTACTTC. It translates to CSVVLGGRAYEQYF.

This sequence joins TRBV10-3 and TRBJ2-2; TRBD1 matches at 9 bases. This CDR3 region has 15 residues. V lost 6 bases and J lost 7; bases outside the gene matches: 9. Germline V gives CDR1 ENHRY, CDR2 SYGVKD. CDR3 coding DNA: TGTGCCATCAGCCTTGGACAGGGGTTGAACGGGGAGCTGTTTTTT. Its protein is CAISLGQGLNGELFF.